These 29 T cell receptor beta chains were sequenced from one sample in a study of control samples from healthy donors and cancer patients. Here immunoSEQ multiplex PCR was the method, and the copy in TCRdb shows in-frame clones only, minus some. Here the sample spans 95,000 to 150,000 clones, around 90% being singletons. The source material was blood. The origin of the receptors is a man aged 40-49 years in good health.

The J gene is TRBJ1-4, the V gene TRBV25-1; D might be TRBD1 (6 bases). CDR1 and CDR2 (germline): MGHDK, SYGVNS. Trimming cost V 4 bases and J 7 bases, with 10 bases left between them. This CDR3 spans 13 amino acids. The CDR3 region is CASSAQGGEKLFF. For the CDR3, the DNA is TGTGCCAGCAGTGCACAGGGAGGTGAAAAACTGTTTTTT.

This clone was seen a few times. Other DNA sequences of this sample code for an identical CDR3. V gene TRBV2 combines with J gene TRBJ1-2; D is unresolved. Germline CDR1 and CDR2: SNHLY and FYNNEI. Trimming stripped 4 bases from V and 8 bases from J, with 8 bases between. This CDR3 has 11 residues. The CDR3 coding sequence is TGTGCCAGCAGTGCAGGAGACGGCTACACCTTC. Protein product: CASSAGDGYTF.

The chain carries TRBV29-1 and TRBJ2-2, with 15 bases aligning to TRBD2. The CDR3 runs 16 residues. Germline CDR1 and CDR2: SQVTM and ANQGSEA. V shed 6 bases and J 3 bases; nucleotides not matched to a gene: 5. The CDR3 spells CSVGLAGGIDTGELFF. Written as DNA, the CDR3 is TGCAGCGTCGGACTAGCGGGGGGGATTGACACCGGGGAGCTGTTTTTT.

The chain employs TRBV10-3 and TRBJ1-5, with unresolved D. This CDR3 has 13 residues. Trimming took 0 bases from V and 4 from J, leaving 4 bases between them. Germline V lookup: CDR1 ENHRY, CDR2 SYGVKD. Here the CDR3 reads CAISESWNQPQHF. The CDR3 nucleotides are TGTGCCATCAGTGAGTCCTGGAATCAGCCCCAGCATTTT.

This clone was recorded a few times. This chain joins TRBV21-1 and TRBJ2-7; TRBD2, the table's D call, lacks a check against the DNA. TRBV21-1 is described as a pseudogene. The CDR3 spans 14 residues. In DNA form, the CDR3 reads TGTGCCAGCAGCAAAGGGGGCAGGGCGGGGGAGCAGTACTTC. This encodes CASSKGGRAGEQYF.

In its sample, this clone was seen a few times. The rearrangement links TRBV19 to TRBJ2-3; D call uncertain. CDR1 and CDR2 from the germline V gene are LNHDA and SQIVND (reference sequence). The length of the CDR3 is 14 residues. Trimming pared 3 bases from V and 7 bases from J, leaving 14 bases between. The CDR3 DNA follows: TGTGCCAGTAGTATGGGCCTAGGGCCCCATACGCAGTATTTT. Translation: CASSMGLGPHTQYF.

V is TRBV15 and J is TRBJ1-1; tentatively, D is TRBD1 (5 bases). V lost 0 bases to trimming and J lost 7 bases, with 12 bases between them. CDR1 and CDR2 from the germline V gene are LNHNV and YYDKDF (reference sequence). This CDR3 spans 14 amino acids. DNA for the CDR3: TGTGCCACCAGCAGAGAACCCCTGACAGATGAAGCTTTCTTT. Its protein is CATSREPLTDEAFF.

CDR3 in amino acids: CASSGYTGTSFSYEQYF. The CDR3 DNA reads TGTGCCAGCAGTGGGTATACGGGGACTAGTTTTTCCTACGAGCAGTACTTC. The V and J genes are TRBV2 and TRBJ2-7; 8 bases line up with TRBD2. Germline lookup yields CDR1 SNHLY and CDR2 FYNNEI. J gave up 1 base and V 4 bases, and 12 bases lay outside the gene matches. The CDR3 length is 17 residues.

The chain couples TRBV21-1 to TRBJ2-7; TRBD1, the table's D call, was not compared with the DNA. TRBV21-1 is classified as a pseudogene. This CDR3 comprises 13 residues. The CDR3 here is CARGTGATYEQYF. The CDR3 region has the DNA TGTGCCAGGGGGACAGGGGCCACCTACGAGCAGTACTTC.

The CDR3 bases are TGTGCCAGCAGCAAATCTCCGGGGGGGCCGTGTCGCAATCAGCCCCAGCATTTT. Protein sequence: CASSKSPGGPCRNQPQHF. The V call is TRBV21-1, the J call TRBJ1-5. TRBV21-1 is labeled a pseudogene. This CDR3 contains 18 residues.

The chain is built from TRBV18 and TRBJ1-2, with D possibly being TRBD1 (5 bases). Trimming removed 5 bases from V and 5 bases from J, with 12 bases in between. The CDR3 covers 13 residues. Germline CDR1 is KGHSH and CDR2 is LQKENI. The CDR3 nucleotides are TGTGCCAGCTCAACCGGGACCCTATATGGCTACACCTTC. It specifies CASSTGTLYGYTF.

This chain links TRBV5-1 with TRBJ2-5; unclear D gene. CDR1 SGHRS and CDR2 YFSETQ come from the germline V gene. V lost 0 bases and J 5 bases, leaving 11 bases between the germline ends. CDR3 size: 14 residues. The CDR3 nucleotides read TGCGCCAGCAGCTTGGAAGGCCTAGGTGAGACCCAGTACTTC. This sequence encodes CASSLEGLGETQYF. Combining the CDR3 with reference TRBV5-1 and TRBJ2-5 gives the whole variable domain KAGVTQTPRYLIKTRGQQVTLSCSPISGHRSVSWYQQTPGQGLQFLFEYFSETQRNKGNFPGRFSGRQFSNSRSEMNVSTLELGDSALYLCASSLEGLGETQYFGPGTRLLVL.

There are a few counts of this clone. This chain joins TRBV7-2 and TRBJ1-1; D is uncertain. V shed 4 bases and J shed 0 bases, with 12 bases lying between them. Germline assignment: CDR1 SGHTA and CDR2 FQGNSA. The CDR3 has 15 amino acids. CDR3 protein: CASSYWTVMNTEAFF. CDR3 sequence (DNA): TGTGCCAGCAGCTACTGGACGGTAATGAACACTGAAGCTTTCTTT.

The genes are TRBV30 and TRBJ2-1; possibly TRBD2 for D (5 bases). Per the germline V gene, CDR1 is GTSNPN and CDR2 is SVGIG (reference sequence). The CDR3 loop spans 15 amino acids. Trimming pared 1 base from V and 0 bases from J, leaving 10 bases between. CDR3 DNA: TGTGCCTGGAGTGGAGGGCAAAGCTCCTACAATGAGCAGTTCTTC. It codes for CAWSGGQSSYNEQFF. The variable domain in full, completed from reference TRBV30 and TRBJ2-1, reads SQTIHQWPATLVQPVGSPLSLECTVEGTSNPNLYWYRQAAGRGLQLLFYSVGIGQISSEVPQNLSASRPQDRQFILSSKKLLLSDSGFYLCAWSGGQSSYNEQFFGPGTRLTVL.

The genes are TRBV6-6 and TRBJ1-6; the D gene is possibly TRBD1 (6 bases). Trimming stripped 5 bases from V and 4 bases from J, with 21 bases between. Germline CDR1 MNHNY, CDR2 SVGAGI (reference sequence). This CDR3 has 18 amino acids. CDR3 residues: CASSPDPQQGWYNSPLHF. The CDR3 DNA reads TGTGCCAGCAGTCCCGACCCTCAACAGGGTTGGTATAATTCACCCCTCCACTTT.

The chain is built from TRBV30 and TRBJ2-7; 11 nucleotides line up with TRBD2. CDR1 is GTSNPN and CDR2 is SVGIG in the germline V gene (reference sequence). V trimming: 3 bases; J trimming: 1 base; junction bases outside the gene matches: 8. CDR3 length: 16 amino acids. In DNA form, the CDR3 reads TGTGCCTGGAGCAGCCTAGCGGGGGGCCTATCCTACGAGCAGTACTTC. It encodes CAWSSLAGGLSYEQYF.

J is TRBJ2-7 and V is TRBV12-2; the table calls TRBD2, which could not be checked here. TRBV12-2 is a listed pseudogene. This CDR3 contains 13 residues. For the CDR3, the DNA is TGTGCAAGTCGCTTTCCGGAGAAATACGAGCAGTACTTC. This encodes CASRFPEKYEQYF.

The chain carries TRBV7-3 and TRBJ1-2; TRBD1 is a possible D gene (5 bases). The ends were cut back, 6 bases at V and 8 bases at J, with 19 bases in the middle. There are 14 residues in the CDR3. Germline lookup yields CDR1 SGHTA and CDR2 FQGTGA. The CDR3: CASRGVRSVRGYTF. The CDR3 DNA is TGTGCCAGCAGGGGGGTAAGAAGTGTGCGGGGCTACACCTTC.

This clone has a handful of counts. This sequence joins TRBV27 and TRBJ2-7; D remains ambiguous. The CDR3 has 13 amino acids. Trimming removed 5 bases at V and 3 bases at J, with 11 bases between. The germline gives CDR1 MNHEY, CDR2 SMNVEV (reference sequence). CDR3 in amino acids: CASSPRAYYEQYF. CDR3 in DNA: TGTGCCAGCAGTCCAAGAGCGTACTACGAGCAGTACTTC.

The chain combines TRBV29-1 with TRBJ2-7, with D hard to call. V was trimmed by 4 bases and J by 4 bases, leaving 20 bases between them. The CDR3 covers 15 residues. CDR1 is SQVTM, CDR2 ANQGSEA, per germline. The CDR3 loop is CSVGRSLGSSYEQYF. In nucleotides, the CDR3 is TGCAGCGTTGGGCGTTCTTTGGGCTCAAGTTACGAGCAGTACTTC.

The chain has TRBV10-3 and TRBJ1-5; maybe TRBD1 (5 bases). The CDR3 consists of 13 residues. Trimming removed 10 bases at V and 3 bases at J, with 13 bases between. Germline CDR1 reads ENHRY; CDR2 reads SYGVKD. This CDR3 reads CATKGLNNQPQHF. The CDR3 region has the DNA TGTGCCACCAAGGGACTGAACAATCAGCCCCAGCATTTT.

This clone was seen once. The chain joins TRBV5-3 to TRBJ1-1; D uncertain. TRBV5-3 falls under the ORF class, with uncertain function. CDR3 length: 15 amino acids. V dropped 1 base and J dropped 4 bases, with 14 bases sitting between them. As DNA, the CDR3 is TGTGCCAGAAGCTTGTCTTCGGGGATTGGCACTGAAGCTTTCTTT. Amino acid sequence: CARSLSSGIGTEAFF.

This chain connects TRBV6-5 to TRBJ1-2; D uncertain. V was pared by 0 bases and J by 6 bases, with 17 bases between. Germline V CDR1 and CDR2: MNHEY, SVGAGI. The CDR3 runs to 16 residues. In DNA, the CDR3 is TGTGCCAGCAGTTACTCGGGAGGGAGAAGGTTGGATGGCTACACCTTC. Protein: CASSYSGGRRLDGYTF.

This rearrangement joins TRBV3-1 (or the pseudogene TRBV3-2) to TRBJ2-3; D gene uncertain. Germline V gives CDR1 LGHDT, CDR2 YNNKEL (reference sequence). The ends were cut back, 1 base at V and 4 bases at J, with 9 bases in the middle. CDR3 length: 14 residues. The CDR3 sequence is CASSQVRSSDTQYF. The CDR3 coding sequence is TGTGCCAGCAGCCAAGTGAGGTCCTCAGATACGCAGTATTTT.

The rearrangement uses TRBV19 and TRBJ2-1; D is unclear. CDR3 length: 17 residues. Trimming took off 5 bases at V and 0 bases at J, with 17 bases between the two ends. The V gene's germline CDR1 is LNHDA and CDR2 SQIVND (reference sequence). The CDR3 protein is CASSPAGPRSSYNEQFF. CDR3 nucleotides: TGTGCCAGTAGTCCGGCCGGACCCCGGAGCTCCTACAATGAGCAGTTCTTC.

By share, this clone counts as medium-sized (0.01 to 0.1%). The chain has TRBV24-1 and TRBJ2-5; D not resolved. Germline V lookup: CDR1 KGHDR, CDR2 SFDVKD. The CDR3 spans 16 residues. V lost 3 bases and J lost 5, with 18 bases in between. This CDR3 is CATSDRVTGPLETQYF. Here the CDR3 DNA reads TGTGCCACCAGTGATCGAGTAACCGGGCCTCTGGAGACCCAGTACTTC.

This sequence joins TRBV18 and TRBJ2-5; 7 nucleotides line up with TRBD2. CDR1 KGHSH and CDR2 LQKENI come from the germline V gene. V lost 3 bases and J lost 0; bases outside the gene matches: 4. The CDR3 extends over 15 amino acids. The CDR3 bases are TGTGCCAGCTCACCCCAGCGGGGTTACCAAGAGACCCAGTACTTC. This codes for CASSPQRGYQETQYF.

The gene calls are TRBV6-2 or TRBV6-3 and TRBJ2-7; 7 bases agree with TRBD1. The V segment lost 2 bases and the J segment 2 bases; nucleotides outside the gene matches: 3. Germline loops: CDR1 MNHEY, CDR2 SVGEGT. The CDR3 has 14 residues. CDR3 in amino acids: CASSYPGQTYEQYF. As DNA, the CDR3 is TGTGCCAGCAGTTACCCGGGACAGACCTACGAGCAGTACTTC.

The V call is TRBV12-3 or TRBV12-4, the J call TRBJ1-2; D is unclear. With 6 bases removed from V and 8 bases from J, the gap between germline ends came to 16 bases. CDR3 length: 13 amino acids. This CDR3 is CASSGEMNLGYTF. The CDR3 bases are TGTGCCAGCAGCGGCGAAATGAACTTAGGCTACACCTTC.